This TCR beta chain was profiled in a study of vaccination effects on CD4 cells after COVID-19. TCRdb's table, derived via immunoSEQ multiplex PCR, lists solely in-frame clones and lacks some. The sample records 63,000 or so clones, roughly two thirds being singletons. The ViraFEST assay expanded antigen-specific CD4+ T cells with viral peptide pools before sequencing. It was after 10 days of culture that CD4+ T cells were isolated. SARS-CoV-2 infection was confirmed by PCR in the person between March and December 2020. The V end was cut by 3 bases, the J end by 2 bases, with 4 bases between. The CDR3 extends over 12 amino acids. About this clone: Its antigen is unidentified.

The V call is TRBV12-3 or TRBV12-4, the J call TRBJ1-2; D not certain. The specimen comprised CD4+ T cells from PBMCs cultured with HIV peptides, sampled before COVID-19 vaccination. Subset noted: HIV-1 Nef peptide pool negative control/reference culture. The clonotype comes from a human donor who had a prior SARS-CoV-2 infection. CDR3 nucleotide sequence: TGTGCCAGCAGTTTTCGAAACTATGGCTACACCTTC. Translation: CASSFRNYGYTF.